This TCR beta chain was recovered during a study of blood T cell dynamics during melanoma immunotherapy. Overall study: Standard first-line treatment here was pembrolizumab or nivolumab plus ipilimumab in metastatic melanoma. The study's findings and limits: The study could not tell melanoma-specific clones from general immune activation.

Note on this clone: The antigen is not known.

Noted time point: week 3, after first cycle of checkpoint inhibitor. At 12 weeks after first infusion, RECIST 1.1 defined response for most patients. This table comes from immunoSEQ multiplex PCR, and its TCRdb copy is limited to in-frame clones, with some not included. The repertoire holds 25,000 to 35,000 clones, around 80% seen once, with 10% in the top ten. The V and J ends lost 0 bases and 8 bases respectively, with 11 bases between them. The V gene's germline CDR1 is LNHNV and CDR2 YYDKDF (reference sequence). The CDR3 consists of 14 residues. The chain uses TRBV15 and TRBJ1-3; no definite D call. The sequence was collected from a human donor with melanoma. The sequences come from blood, collected from a patient treated with checkpoint blockade. The CDR3 spells CATSRDIGSDTIYF. Here the CDR3 DNA reads TGTGCCACCAGCAGAGATATTGGGTCGGACACCATATATTTT.